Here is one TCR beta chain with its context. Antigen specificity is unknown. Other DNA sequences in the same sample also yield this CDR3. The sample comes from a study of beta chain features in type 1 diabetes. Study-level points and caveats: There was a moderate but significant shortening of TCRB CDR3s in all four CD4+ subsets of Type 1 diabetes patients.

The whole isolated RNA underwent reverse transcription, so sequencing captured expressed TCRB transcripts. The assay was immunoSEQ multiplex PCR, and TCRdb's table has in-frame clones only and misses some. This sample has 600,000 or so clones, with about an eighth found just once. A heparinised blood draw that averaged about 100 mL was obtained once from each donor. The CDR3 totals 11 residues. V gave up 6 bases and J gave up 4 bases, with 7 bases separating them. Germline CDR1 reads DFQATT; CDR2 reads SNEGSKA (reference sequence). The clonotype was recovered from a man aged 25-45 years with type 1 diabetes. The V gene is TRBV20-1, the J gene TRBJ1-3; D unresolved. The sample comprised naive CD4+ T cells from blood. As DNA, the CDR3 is TGCAGTGCGAGTTGGGGAAACACCATATATTTT. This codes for CSASWGNTIYF.